Listed here are 8 T cell receptor beta chains from one sample, sequenced in a study of response to subunit inactivated influenza vaccine. TCRdb reprocessed the RT-PCR reads with MiXCR, giving one entry per CDR3 protein. This table holds some 180,000 distinct CDR3 sequences, about 9.3% found once. This specimen consisted of non-naive T cells sorted from PBMCs, obtained on the day of vaccination. The source of these receptors is a man aged 50 or older who received an inactivated influenza vaccine.

V gene TRBV12-3 or TRBV12-4 combines with J gene TRBJ2-2; TRBD1 matches at 8 bases. CDR3 length equals 16 residues. The junction had 10 bases not matched to a gene; V was cut back by 5 bases and J by 5 bases. The CDR3 here is CASSKRGQGGTGELFF. The CDR3 nucleotides read TGTGCCAGCAGTAAGAGAGGACAGGGAGGAACCGGGGAGCTGTTTTTT.

The chain carries TRBV5-4 and TRBJ2-1; weak D call: TRBD2 (5 bases). With 0 bases removed from V and 3 bases from J, the gap between germline ends came to 10 bases. The CDR3 loop spans 15 amino acids. The germline gives CDR1 SGHNT, CDR2 YYREEE (reference sequence). The CDR3 coding sequence is TGTGCCAGCAGCTTGGCCGGGAACGTCTACAATGAGCAGTTCTTC. It translates to CASSLAGNVYNEQFF.

This chain uses TRBV7-2 with TRBJ2-7, with D possibly called TRBD1 or TRBD2 (5 bases each). This CDR3 region has 15 residues. With 5 bases removed from V and 0 bases from J, the gap between germline ends came to 14 bases. The V gene's germline CDR1 is SGHTA and CDR2 FQGNSA. CDR3 in amino acids: CASSERAGSSYEQYF. CDR3 bases: TGTGCCAGCAGCGAGAGGGCAGGGAGCTCCTACGAGCAGTACTTC.

The rearrangement uses TRBV7-3 and TRBJ1-1; no clear D. Germline V gene data show CDR1 as SGHTA and CDR2 as FQGTGA. The CDR3 is 14 residues long. V gave up 5 bases and J gave up 5 bases, with 15 bases separating them. This chain's CDR3 is CASSPRGSGTEAFF. DNA of the CDR3: TGTGCCAGCAGCCCCCGGGGAAGTGGGACTGAAGCTTTCTTT.

The sample holds a few counts of this clonotype. The V and J genes are TRBV10-3 and TRBJ1-2; 11 bases map to TRBD1. After removal of 10 bases from V and 3 bases from J, the junction contained 10 bases not matched to a gene. Germline V gives CDR1 ENHRY, CDR2 SYGVKD. The CDR3 length is 15 residues. This chain's CDR3 is CATQPGQGVDYGYTF. CDR3 nucleotides: TGTGCCACCCAGCCGGGACAGGGGGTGGACTATGGCTACACCTTC.

The chain has TRBV20-1 and TRBJ2-5, with 11 bases matching TRBD2. This CDR3 has 14 amino acids. Trimming cost V 6 bases and J 3 bases; bases outside gene matches: 6. Per germline, CDR1 DFQATT and CDR2 SNEGSKA (reference sequence). In nucleotides, the CDR3 is TGCAGTGCCGAACGGGGACTAGCGGAAGAGACCCAGTACTTC. This sequence encodes CSAERGLAEETQYF.

This clonotype has just a few counts. The chain couples TRBV27 to TRBJ2-1, with 7 bases identical to TRBD1. V shed 5 bases, J shed 8 bases, and the junction held 18 bases outside the gene matches. Germline V gene data show CDR1 as MNHEY and CDR2 as SMNVEV (reference sequence). CDR3 size: 17 residues. This CDR3 is CASSRRKLGTEVYEQFF. CDR3 DNA sequence: TGTGCCAGCAGTCGCCGCAAACTCGGGACAGAGGTCTATGAGCAGTTCTTC.

At least ten counts were recorded for this clonotype. The chain has TRBV29-1 and TRBJ2-7, with 8 bases identical to TRBD1. With 3 bases clipped from V and 2 bases from J, the junction kept 0 bases outside the gene matches. CDR3 length: 12 amino acids. Germline loops: CDR1 SQVTM, CDR2 ANQGSEA. Written as DNA, the CDR3 is TGCAGCGTTGAGACAGGGGCCTACGAGCAGTACTTC. Its protein product is CSVETGAYEQYF.